The source of this T cell receptor beta chain is a study of memory CD4+ T cells and cytomegalovirus serostatus (dated by TCRdb to between 2018 and 2020). Background for the entire study: The roughly 33 healthy Belgian adults in the cohort included 9 who were CMV seropositive and around 25 who were CMV seronegative. To replicate a published TCR-based CMV serostatus classifier, the researchers sequenced the CD4+ memory TCRbeta repertoires of a Belgian cohort whose cytomegalovirus serostatus was known. What the research found in general, with its limitations: The original-framework classifier achieved a median bootstrapped AUC of 0.95 with a 95% CI of 0.76-1.00 on the Belgian cohort. CMV serostatus prediction reached a median bootstrapped AUC of about 0.95 with the original framework and around 0.91 with a US-trained random forest. Unlike the original study, which covered naive and memory CD4+ and CD8+ populations, the Belgian study sequenced only CD4+CD45RO+ memory cells. Results were interpreted as suggesting that the CMV-associated TCR signature is largely present in the CD4+ memory repertoire. Among the 160 or so previously reported CMV-associated TCRbeta sequences, some 70 showed up in the CD4+ memory repertoires, with each one found in between one and five individuals.

Sequences MNHNS (CDR1) and SASEGT (CDR2) are obtained from the germline V gene. Taken from cysteine to phenylalanine, the CDR3 has 14 residues. Kept here is only the CDR3 DNA, which spans 42 bases and is read in frame from base 1. Trimming at the junction amounts to 6 bases on V and 3 bases on J, and the germline ends lie 15 bases apart. In regard to this clone: The target of this receptor is not known. Per-base quality was not reported, and no clone a single base away is much larger than it.

Genomic DNA was extracted from sorted cells with the Quick-DNA Microprep Kit. Amplification of TCRbeta DNA was done with the immunoSEQ hsTCRbeta kit, following the protocol from the manufacturer. An Illumina MiSeq instrument was used to sequence the TCRbeta libraries. Turning to the authors' computational methods: Once out-of-frame sequences had been removed, 2,204,828 distinct TCRbeta sequences were left, which works out to an average of around 70,000 per individual. Each individual was scored according to the count of 164 previously reported CMV-associated TCRbeta sequences and the total productive distinct TCRbeta count. A beta-binomial model was reimplemented in Python, and scikit-learn random forests with default parameters were trained on data from the US cohort. Classifier performance on the Belgian cohort was summarized as median AUC with percentile confidence intervals calculated over 10,000 bootstrap iterations. TCRdb took this table from immuneACCESS and kept in-frame rearrangements with V and J called. Such tables lack part of the clones; where checked against another copy, unresolved V genes explain under half of the gap, and the rest is unexplained. V and J calls and clone size are those listed in that table; D and trimming were worked out from the DNA. Present in this sample are 50,000 or so clones, around four fifths of which were seen just once. The ten largest clonotypes hold 2% of the sample.

Single viable CD3+CD4+CD8-CD45RO+ cells were sorted as memory CD4+ T cells on a FACSAria II. CMV serostatus was determined using a Roche Elecsys assay that detects serum IgG against CMV pp150, pp28, p38 and p52. After thawing, total CD4+ T cells were enriched by positive selection with CD4 magnetic microbeads. Samples originated from another study that specifically interrogated the CD4+ T cell memory repertoire. Peripheral blood mononuclear cells were isolated and cryopreserved following standard operating procedures; serum was stored at -80 °C. CD3-PerCP (BW264/56), CD4-APC (RPA-T4), CD45RO-PE (UCHT1) and CD8-Pacific Orange (3B5) antibodies were used for staining, and non-viable cells were excluded with Sytox blue.

The rearranged segments are TRBV6-1 and TRBJ2-7; TRBD2 is perhaps the D gene, given 5 matching bases. The sequence was collected from an adult in good health and CMV-seropositive. Sequencing was done on a sample of memory CD4+ T cells from blood. The sequenced DNA is TGTGCCAGCAGGGGAGCCGGTTTAAACTACGAGCAGTACTTC. Its protein reads: CASRGAGLNYEQYF.